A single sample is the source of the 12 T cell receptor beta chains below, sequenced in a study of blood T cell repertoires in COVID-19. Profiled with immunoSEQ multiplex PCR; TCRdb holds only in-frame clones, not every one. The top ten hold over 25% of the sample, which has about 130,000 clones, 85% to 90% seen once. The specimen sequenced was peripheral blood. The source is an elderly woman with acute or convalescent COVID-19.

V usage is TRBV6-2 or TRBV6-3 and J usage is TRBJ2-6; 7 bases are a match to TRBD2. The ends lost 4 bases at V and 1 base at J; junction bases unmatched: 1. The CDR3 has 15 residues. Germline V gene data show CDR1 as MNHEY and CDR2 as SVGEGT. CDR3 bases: TGTGCCAGCAGTTGGGGGGGGTCTGGGGCCAACGTCCTGACTTTC. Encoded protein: CASSWGGSGANVLTF.

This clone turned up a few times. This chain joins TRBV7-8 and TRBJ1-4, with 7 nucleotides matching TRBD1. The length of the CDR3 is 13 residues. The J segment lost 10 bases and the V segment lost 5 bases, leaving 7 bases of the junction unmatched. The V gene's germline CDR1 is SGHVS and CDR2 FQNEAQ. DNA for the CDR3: TGTGCCAGCAGCGCCCGGACAGGCGGAAAACTGTTTTTT. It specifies CASSARTGGKLFF.

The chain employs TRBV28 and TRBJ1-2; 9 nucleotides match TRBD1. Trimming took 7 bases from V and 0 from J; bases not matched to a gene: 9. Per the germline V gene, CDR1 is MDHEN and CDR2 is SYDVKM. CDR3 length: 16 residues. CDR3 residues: CASTRTGVITNYGYTF. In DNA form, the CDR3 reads TGTGCCAGCACCAGGACAGGGGTCATAACTAACTATGGCTACACCTTC.

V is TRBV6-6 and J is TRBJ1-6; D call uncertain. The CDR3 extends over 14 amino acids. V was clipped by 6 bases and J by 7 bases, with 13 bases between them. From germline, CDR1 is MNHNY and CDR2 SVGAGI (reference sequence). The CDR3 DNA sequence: TGTGCCAGCAGAGAAGGGAGCCAGAATTCACCCCTCCACTTT. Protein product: CASREGSQNSPLHF.

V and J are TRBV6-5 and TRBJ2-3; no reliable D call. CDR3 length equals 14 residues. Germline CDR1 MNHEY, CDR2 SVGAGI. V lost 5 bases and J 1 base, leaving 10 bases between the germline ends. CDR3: CASSRVVGTDTQYF. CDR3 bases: TGTGCCAGCAGTCGGGTAGTGGGCACAGATACGCAGTATTTT.

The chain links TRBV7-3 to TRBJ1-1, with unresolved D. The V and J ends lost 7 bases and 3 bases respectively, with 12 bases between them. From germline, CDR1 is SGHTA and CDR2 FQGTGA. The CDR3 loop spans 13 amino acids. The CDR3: CASKEGADTEAFF. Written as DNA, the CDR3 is TGTGCCAGCAAGGAGGGCGCGGACACTGAAGCTTTCTTT.

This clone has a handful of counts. CDR3 residues: CASSRGQGITGELFF. In DNA form, the CDR3 reads TGTGCCAGCAGCCGCGGACAGGGAATAACCGGGGAGCTGTTTTTT. The rearrangement joins TRBV9 to TRBJ2-2; 8 bases align to TRBD1. V shed 4 bases and J 5 bases; nucleotides not matched to a gene: 7. CDR1 SGDLS and CDR2 YYNGEE come from the germline V gene. This CDR3 has 15 amino acids.

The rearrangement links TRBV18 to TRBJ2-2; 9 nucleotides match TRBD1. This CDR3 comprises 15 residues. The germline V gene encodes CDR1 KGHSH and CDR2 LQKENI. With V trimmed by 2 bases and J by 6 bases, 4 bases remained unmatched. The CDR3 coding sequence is TGTGCCAGCTCACCAAGACAGGGGGACTCCGGGGAGCTGTTTTTT. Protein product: CASSPRQGDSGELFF.

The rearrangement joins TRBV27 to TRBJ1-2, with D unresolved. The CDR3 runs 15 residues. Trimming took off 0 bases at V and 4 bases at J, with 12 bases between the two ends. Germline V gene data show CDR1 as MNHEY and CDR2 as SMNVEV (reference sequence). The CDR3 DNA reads TGTGCCAGCAGTTTATCCAAGGGAGGGCTCTATGGCTACACCTTC. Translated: CASSLSKGGLYGYTF.

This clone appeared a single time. CDR3 bases: TGTGCCAGCAGGATCGGGGGGTCCGGCCCCTACAATGAGCAGTTCTTC. It encodes CASRIGGSGPYNEQFF. This chain links TRBV2 with TRBJ2-1, with TRBD2 identical over 7 bases. The trim removed 6 bases at V and 2 bases at J, leaving 10 bases unmatched. Germline CDR1 reads SNHLY; CDR2 reads FYNNEI. The CDR3 runs 16 residues. Variable domain in full (rest from reference TRBV2 and TRBJ2-1): EPEVTQTPSHQVTQMGQEVILRCVPISNHLYFYWYRQILGQKVEFLVSFYNNEISEKSEIFDDQFSVERPDGSNFTLKIRSTKLEDSAMYFCASRIGGSGPYNEQFFGPGTRLTVL.

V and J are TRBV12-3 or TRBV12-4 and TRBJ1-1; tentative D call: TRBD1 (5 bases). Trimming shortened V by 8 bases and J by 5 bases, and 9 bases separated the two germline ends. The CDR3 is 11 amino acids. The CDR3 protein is CASRRGTEAFF. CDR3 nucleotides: TGTGCCAGCCGTAGGGGAACTGAAGCTTTCTTT.

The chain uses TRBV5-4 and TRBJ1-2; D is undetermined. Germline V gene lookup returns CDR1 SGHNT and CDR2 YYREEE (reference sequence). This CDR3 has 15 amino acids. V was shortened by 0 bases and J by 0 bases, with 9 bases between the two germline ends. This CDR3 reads CASSLESRPNYGYTF. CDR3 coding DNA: TGTGCCAGCAGCTTGGAGTCCAGGCCTAACTATGGCTACACCTTC.